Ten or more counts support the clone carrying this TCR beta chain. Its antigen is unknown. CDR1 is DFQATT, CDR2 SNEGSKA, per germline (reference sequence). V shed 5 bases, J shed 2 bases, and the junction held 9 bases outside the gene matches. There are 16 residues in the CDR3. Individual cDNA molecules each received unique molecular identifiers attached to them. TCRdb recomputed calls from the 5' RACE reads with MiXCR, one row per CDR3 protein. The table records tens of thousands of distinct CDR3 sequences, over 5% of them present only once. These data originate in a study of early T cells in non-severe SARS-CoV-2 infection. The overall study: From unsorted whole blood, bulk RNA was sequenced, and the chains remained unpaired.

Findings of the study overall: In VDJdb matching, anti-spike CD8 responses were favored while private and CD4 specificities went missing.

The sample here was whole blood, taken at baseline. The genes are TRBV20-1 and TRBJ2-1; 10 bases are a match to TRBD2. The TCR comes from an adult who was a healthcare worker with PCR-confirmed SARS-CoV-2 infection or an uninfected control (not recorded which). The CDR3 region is CSARNPGTSAYNEQFF. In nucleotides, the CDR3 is TGCAGTGCTCGGAACCCCGGGACTAGCGCCTACAATGAGCAGTTCTTC.